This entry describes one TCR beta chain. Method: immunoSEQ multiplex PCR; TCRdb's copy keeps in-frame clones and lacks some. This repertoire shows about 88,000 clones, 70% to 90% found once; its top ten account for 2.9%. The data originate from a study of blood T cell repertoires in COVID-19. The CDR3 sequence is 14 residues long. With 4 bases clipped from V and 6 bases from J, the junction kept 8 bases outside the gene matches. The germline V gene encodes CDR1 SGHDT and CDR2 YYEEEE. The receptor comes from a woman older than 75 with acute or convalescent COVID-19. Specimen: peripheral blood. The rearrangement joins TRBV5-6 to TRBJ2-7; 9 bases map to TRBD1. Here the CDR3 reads CASSLRTGAREQYF. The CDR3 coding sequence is TGTGCCAGCAGCCTGCGGACAGGGGCTCGCGAGCAGTACTTC.